This T cell receptor beta chain was identified in a study of blood T cells in healthy people across ages. This clonotype was seen only a few times. Germline loops: CDR1 MNHNY, CDR2 SVGAGI (reference sequence). The CDR3 has 15 amino acids. The V and J ends lost 2 bases and 5 bases respectively, with 15 bases between them. Primed by a sample-barcoded 5' primer and a J-beta primer mix, a second PCR proceeded for about 7 to 11 cycles. Each CDR3 protein gets one entry after TCRdb re-called the 5' RACE reads with MiXCR. The table includes about 1.6 million distinct CDR3 sequences, about 35% detected once. The receptor comes from a woman aged 25-40 years in good health. This chain links TRBV6-6 with TRBJ2-5; D could derive from TRBD1 or TRBD2 (5 bases each). Sequencing was performed on blood. In DNA form, the CDR3 reads TGTGCCAGCAGTTACGGCGCAGGTGGGGGTGAGACCCAGTACTTC. Translating it yields CASSYGAGGGETQYF.